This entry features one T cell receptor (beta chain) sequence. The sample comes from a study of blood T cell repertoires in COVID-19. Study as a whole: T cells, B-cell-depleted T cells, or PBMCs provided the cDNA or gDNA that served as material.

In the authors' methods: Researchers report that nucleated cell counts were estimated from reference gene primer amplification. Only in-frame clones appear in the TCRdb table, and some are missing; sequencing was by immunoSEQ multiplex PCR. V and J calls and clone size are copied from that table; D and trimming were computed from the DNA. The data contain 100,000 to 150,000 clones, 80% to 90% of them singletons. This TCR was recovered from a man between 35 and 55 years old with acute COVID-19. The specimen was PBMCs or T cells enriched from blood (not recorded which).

In nucleotides, the CDR3 is TGTGCCACCGGTCAGGGGGCGGGCGGGGAGCTGTTTTTT. Translated, it gives CATGQGAGGELFF. V and J are TRBV15 and TRBJ2-2; 8 bases are a match to TRBD1. Losses at the gene ends were 8 bases for V and 7 bases for J; bases not matched to a gene: 6. This CDR3 contains 13 residues. The V gene's germline CDR1 is LNHNV and CDR2 YYDKDF (reference sequence).